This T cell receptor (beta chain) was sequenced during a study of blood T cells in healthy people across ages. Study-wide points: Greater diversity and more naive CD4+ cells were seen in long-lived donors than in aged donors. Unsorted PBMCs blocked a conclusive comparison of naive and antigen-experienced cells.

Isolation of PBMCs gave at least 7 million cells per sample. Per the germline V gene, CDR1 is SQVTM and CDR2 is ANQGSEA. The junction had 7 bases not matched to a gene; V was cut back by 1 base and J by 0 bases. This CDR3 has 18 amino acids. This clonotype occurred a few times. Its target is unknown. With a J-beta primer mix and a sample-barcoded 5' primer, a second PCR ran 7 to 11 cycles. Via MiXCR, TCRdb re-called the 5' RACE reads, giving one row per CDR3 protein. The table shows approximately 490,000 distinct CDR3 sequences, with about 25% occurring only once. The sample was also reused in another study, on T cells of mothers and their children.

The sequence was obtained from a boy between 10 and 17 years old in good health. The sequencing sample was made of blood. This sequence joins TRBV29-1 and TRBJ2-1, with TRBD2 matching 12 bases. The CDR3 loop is CSVEGGGLAGSSYNEQFF. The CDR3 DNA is TGCAGCGTTGAAGGGGGAGGACTAGCGGGGAGCTCCTACAATGAGCAGTTCTTC.